The entry that follows covers one TCR beta chain sequence. This entry is derived from a study of cytomegalovirus exposure and HLA in healthy donors. The PCR used 60 Vbeta and 13 Jbeta primers. Clones were sequenced by immunoSEQ multiplex PCR, and TCRdb holds only the in-frame ones, with some missing. Of 40,000 to 55,000 clones listed, about 70% are singletons. Per the germline V gene, CDR1 is LNHNV and CDR2 is YYDKDF (reference sequence). The CDR3 sequence is 13 residues long. The ends were cut back, 5 bases at V and 5 bases at J, with 10 bases in the middle. The sequence was collected from a young man in good health and CMV-seronegative. This sequence joins TRBV15 and TRBJ1-3, with D perhaps TRBD1 (6 bases). Sequencing used PBMCs. The CDR3 coding sequence is TGTGCCACCAGCCACGACAGGAGAAACACCATATATTTT. Protein product: CATSHDRRNTIYF.